Sequencing of this T cell receptor (beta chain) was carried out in a study of OX40 agonist ivuxolimab in advanced cancers. Study at large: Patients received ivuxolimab, an agonistic anti-OX40 (CD134) antibody. 40% to 50% of patients had received prior checkpoint inhibitor therapy.

Autoimmune disease history or systemic immunosuppression led to patients being barred. Measured with immunoSEQ multiplex PCR; TCRdb has only the in-frame clones, and not every one. The data hold over 50,000 clones, with around 91% observed a single time. Germline lookup yields CDR1 SGHDN and CDR2 FVKESK. With 1 base removed from V and 5 bases from J, the gap between germline ends came to 8 bases. This CDR3 has 13 amino acids. In this sample, this clone turned up once. This TCR was sampled from an adult with an advanced solid tumor such as melanoma, head and neck, liver or kidney cancer. The gene calls are TRBV14 and TRBJ2-5; D is uncertain. This specimen was CD4+ or CD8+ T cells sorted from blood, taken in a trial of the OX40 agonist ivuxolimab. The CDR3 nucleotides are TGTGCCAGCAGCCAAGGTCAATTGGAGACCCAGTACTTC. Residues: CASSQGQLETQYF.